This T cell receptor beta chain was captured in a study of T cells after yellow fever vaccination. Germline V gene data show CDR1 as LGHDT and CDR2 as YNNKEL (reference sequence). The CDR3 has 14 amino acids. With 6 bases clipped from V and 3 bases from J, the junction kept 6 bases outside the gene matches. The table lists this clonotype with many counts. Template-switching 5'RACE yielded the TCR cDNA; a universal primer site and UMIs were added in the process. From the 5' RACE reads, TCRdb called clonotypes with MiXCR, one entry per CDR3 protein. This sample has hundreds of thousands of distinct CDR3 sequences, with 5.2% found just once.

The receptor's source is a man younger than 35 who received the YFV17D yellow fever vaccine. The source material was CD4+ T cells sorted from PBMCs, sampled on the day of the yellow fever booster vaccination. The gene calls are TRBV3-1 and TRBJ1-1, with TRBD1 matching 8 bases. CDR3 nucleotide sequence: TGTGCCAGCAGAGACTCGGACAGGGACACTGAAGCTTTCTTT. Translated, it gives CASRDSDRDTEAFF.